These 32 T cell receptor beta chains were sequenced from one sample in a study of OX40 agonist ivuxolimab in advanced cancers. The method behind the library was the immunoSEQ multiplex PCR assay. Here the immuneACCESS table is served through TCRdb, limited to in-frame sequences with V and J called. Missing clones are a known gap in these copies; in checked studies unresolved V genes cover under half, and the rest lacks a known reason. The table for this sample lists 42,000 or so clones; over 75% of them were counted only once. 20% to 25% of the sample rests with the top ten. Specimen: CD4+ or CD8+ T cells sorted from blood, collected in a trial of the OX40 agonist ivuxolimab. The receptors were gathered from an adult with an advanced solid tumor such as melanoma, head and neck, liver or kidney cancer.

In its sample, this clone was seen many times. The rearrangement links TRBV15 to TRBJ2-1; D unresolved. The V end lost 8 bases, the J end lost 7 bases, and 15 bases lay between the germline ends. CDR3 length: 13 amino acids. CDR1 LNHNV and CDR2 YYDKDF come from the germline V gene (reference sequence). The CDR3: CATCVAGENEQFF. The DNA of the CDR3 is TGTGCCACCTGTGTGGCAGGAGAAAATGAGCAGTTCTTC.

The gene calls are TRBV7-9 and TRBJ1-4, with D possibly TRBD1 on 5 matching bases. There are 16 residues in the CDR3. CDR1 and CDR2 from the germline V gene are SEHNR and FQNEAQ (reference sequence). V gave up 1 base and J gave up 8 bases, with 17 bases separating them. For the CDR3, the DNA is TGTGCCAGCAGCTTAGGGGGATCCCTCTGGGGCGAAAAACTGTTTTTT. Protein product: CASSLGGSLWGEKLFF.

This chain connects TRBV6-9 to TRBJ1-6; a possible D gene is TRBD1 (5 bases). This CDR3 contains 13 residues. V was cut by 10 bases and J by 13 bases, with 20 bases left in between. The germline V gene encodes CDR1 MNHGY and CDR2 SVAAGI. The CDR3 nucleotides are TGTGCCACTTTCGGGACGATGTTCTATCCCCTCCACTTT. The encoded protein is CATFGTMFYPLHF.

The chain recombines TRBV9 with TRBJ2-7, with 8 bases lining up with TRBD2. V was clipped by 4 bases and J by 0 bases; unmatched bases: 3. The CDR3 is made up of 14 amino acids. Looked up from germline, CDR1 is SGDLS and CDR2 is YYNGEE. The CDR3 bases are TGTGCCAGCAGCCCGGGGGGGAGCTCCTACGAGCAGTACTTC. Translation: CASSPGGSSYEQYF.

The rearrangement uses TRBV6-5 and TRBJ2-7, with TRBD1 matching 9 bases. V was clipped by 7 bases and J by 5 bases; unmatched bases: 3. This CDR3 is 12 amino acids long. CDR1 is MNHEY, CDR2 SVGAGI, per germline. In DNA form, the CDR3 reads TGTGCCAGCAAGGACAGGGGTCACGAGCAGTACTTC. This encodes CASKDRGHEQYF.

The rearrangement joins TRBV5-1 to TRBJ2-5, with D possibly TRBD1 on 5 matching bases. V was shortened by 6 bases and J by 2 bases, with 14 bases between the two germline ends. This CDR3 is 14 amino acids long. Germline V gene lookup returns CDR1 SGHRS and CDR2 YFSETQ. CDR3 sequence: CASKGVVGQETQYF. CDR3 sequence (DNA): TGCGCCAGCAAAGGGGTTGTAGGGCAAGAGACCCAGTACTTC.

The chain recombines TRBV27 with TRBJ2-3, with 9 positions matching TRBD1. The CDR3 extends over 15 amino acids. After removal of 3 bases from V and 0 bases from J, the junction contained 1 base not matched to a gene. Germline lookup yields CDR1 MNHEY and CDR2 SMNVEV (reference sequence). The CDR3 loop is CASSFGTGSTDTQYF. The CDR3 DNA reads TGTGCCAGCAGTTTTGGGACAGGGAGCACAGATACGCAGTATTTT.

V usage is TRBV7-3 and J usage is TRBJ2-1, with 12 bases lining up with TRBD2. The V gene's germline CDR1 is SGHTA and CDR2 FQGTGA. V gave up 1 base and J gave up 9 bases; unmatched junction bases: 13. The CDR3 has 18 residues. Here the CDR3 reads CASSLKVSGLAGKIEQFF. The CDR3, as DNA: TGTGCCAGCAGCTTAAAAGTGTCCGGACTAGCGGGAAAAATTGAGCAGTTCTTC.

This rearrangement joins TRBV5-1 to TRBJ1-1; D is uncertain. Trimming removed 1 base at V and 11 bases at J, with 15 bases between. CDR3 length equals 13 residues. Germline-derived CDR1 and CDR2 are SGHRS and YFSETQ. The CDR3 region has the DNA TGCGCCAGCAGCTTGAGCAGCCAAGGTAGCGCTTTCTTT. Its translation is CASSLSSQGSAFF.

V and J are TRBV2 and TRBJ2-1, with TRBD2 matching over 9 bases. This CDR3 is built from 13 residues. CDR1 is SNHLY and CDR2 is FYNNEI in the germline V gene. V shed 7 bases and J 5 bases; nucleotides not matched to a gene: 3. CDR3 sequence (DNA): TGTGCCAGCATGACTAGCGGAAACAATGAGCAGTTCTTC. Its protein is CASMTSGNNEQFF. Full variable domain (outside the CDR3, taken from reference TRBV2 and TRBJ2-1): EPEVTQTPSHQVTQMGQEVILRCVPISNHLYFYWYRQILGQKVEFLVSFYNNEISEKSEIFDDQFSVERPDGSNFTLKIRSTKLEDSAMYFCASMTSGNNEQFFGPGTRLTVL.

The chain employs TRBV28 and TRBJ2-7; D remains ambiguous. CDR3 length: 13 residues. V was trimmed by 3 bases and J by 2 bases, leaving 8 bases between them. CDR1 is MDHEN and CDR2 is SYDVKM in the germline V gene. CDR3 DNA: TGTGCCAGCAGTTTTTCTGGGACCTACGAGCAGTACTTC. Its protein product is CASSFSGTYEQYF.

This chain uses TRBV14 with TRBJ2-7; no clear D gene. The CDR3 consists of 16 residues. V shed 4 bases and J shed 5 bases, with 21 bases lying between them. Germline-derived CDR1 and CDR2 are SGHDN and FVKESK. Here the CDR3 DNA reads TGTGCCAGCAGCCCAACTGGTATAGTCTCAAACCACGAGCAGTACTTC. The encoded protein is CASSPTGIVSNHEQYF.

Within the sample, this clone is hyperexpanded (1% or more). The chain uses TRBV5-5 and TRBJ2-7, with D uncertain. V lost 0 bases, J lost 2 bases, and 9 bases lay in between. The CDR3 is 14 amino acids. CDR1 and CDR2 (germline): SGHKS, YYEKEE (reference sequence). CDR3 bases: TGTGCCAGCAGCTTGGAAGGCATCACCTACGAGCAGTACTTC. Its protein product is CASSLEGITYEQYF.

The V and J genes are TRBV27 and TRBJ2-2; no firm D call. CDR1 is MNHEY and CDR2 is SMNVEV in the germline V gene (reference sequence). Trimming left V 2 bases short and J 3 bases short, with 7 bases between. The CDR3 contains 14 residues. The CDR3 reads CASSLGSYTGELFF. CDR3 sequence (DNA): TGTGCCAGCAGTTTAGGGTCTTACACCGGGGAGCTGTTTTTT.

The V and J genes are TRBV27 and TRBJ2-7; D may correspond to TRBD1 or TRBD2 (5 bases each). In germline, CDR1 is MNHEY, CDR2 SMNVEV (reference sequence). The CDR3 length is 16 residues. V gave up 2 bases and J gave up 4 bases, with 18 bases separating them. CDR3 residues: CASSLVWDRLVYEQYF. CDR3 sequence (DNA): TGTGCCAGCAGTTTAGTGTGGGACCGTCTTGTATACGAGCAGTACTTC.

There are a few counts of this clone. This chain links TRBV6-4 with TRBJ2-3, with 7 bases aligning to TRBD2. V dropped 4 bases and J dropped 1; count of bases not matched to a gene: 11. This CDR3 contains 17 residues. CDR1 is MRHNA and CDR2 is SNTAGT in the germline V gene. The CDR3 DNA follows: TGTGCCAGCAGTGCCGATGAGAGCGCGGGGGGCACAGATACGCAGTATTTT. Its translation: CASSADESAGGTDTQYF.

The rearrangement uses TRBV7-2 and TRBJ2-7; D unresolved. Germline V gene sequence: CDR1 SGHTA, CDR2 FQGNSA. Trimming took 1 base from V and 4 from J, leaving 5 bases between them. The CDR3 is 12 residues long. CDR3 DNA sequence: TGTGCCAGCAGCTTAGACCAGTACGAGCAGTACTTC. Its protein is CASSLDQYEQYF. Based on the CDR3 plus reference TRBV7-2 and TRBJ2-7, the full variable domain is GAGVSQSPSNKVTEKGKDVELRCDPISGHTALYWYRQSLGQGLEFLIYFQGNSAPDKSGLPSDRFSAERTGGSVSTLTIQRTQQEDSAVYLCASSLDQYEQYFGPGTRLTVT.

This chain links TRBV25-1 with TRBJ1-2, with TRBD1 identical over 11 bases. Losses at the gene ends were 4 bases for V and 1 base for J; bases not matched to a gene: 8. This CDR3 comprises 17 residues. CDR1 is MGHDK and CDR2 is SYGVNS in the germline V gene. The CDR3 sequence is CASSGVLGTGGNYGYTF. The CDR3 DNA sequence: TGTGCCAGCAGTGGAGTCCTCGGGACAGGGGGTAACTATGGCTACACCTTC.

The chain uses TRBV9 and TRBJ2-5, with 10 bases fitting TRBD2. J gave up 5 bases and V 3 bases, and 10 bases lay outside the gene matches. CDR3 length: 16 residues. CDR1 and CDR2 (germline): SGDLS, YYNGEE. CDR3 in amino acids: CASSGGTSAMGETQYF. CDR3 coding DNA: TGTGCCAGCAGCGGAGGGACTAGCGCAATGGGGGAGACCCAGTACTTC.

The V gene is TRBV5-1, the J gene TRBJ1-1, with D unclear. Germline V gives CDR1 SGHRS, CDR2 YFSETQ. The V gene lost 2 bases and the J gene lost 2 bases, with 10 bases spanning the gap. CDR3 size: 14 residues. The CDR3 DNA reads TGCGCCAGCAGCTTCGACACTCCTAACACTGAAGCTTTCTTT. It translates to CASSFDTPNTEAFF.

This chain uses TRBV28 with TRBJ2-3, with D possibly being TRBD2 (6 bases). This CDR3 has 14 residues. V was shortened by 3 bases and J by 2 bases, with 9 bases between the two germline ends. Germline V gene data show CDR1 as MDHEN and CDR2 as SYDVKM. CDR3 coding DNA: TGTGCCAGCAGTTTGCGGACTACCACAGATACGCAGTATTTT. It codes for CASSLRTTTDTQYF.

The gene calls are TRBV7-8 and TRBJ2-1; no firm D call. V lost 0 bases, J lost 0 bases, and 12 bases lay in between. Germline V gene lookup returns CDR1 SGHVS and CDR2 FQNEAQ. CDR3 length: 17 residues. DNA for the CDR3: TGTGCCAGCAGCTTAGCGGGGTTTAGGAGCTCCTACAATGAGCAGTTCTTC. The encoded protein is CASSLAGFRSSYNEQFF.

V usage is TRBV7-9 and J usage is TRBJ1-6; 7 positions agree with TRBD1. Germline V gene sequence: CDR1 SEHNR, CDR2 FQNEAQ (reference sequence). With V trimmed by 5 bases and J by 0 bases, 7 bases remained unmatched. This CDR3 has 17 amino acids. CDR3: CASSLTGYSSYNSPLHF. CDR3 bases: TGTGCCAGCAGCCTGACAGGGTACAGCTCCTATAATTCACCCCTCCACTTT. Drawing the rest from reference TRBV7-9 and TRBJ1-6, the complete variable domain is DTGVSQNPRHKITKRGQNVTFRCDPISEHNRLYWYRQTLGQGPEFLTYFQNEAQLEKSRLLSDRFSAERPKGSFSTLEIQRTEQGDSAMYLCASSLTGYSSYNSPLHFGNGTRLTVT.

This sequence joins TRBV9 and TRBJ2-1; D is uncertain. The ends were cut back, 0 bases at V and 6 bases at J, with 13 bases in the middle. Germline V gene sequence: CDR1 SGDLS, CDR2 YYNGEE. The CDR3 contains 15 residues. The DNA of the CDR3 is TGTGCCAGCAGCGTAGAGAGGTGGTCTTTCAATGAGCAGTTCTTC. Translating it yields CASSVERWSFNEQFF.

The chain employs TRBV6-1 and TRBJ2-7; the match to TRBD2 covers 7 bases. With V trimmed by 8 bases and J by 0 bases, 7 bases remained unmatched. The germline V gene encodes CDR1 MNHNS and CDR2 SASEGT. The CDR3 is 14 amino acids. The CDR3 spells CASSPAGVSYEQYF. CDR3 bases: TGTGCCAGCTCCCCCGCGGGGGTCTCCTACGAGCAGTACTTC.

V gene TRBV4-3 combines with J gene TRBJ1-1, with TRBD1 as a possible D gene (6 bases). The CDR3 contains 16 residues. Germline loops: CDR1 LGHNA, CDR2 YSLEER. Trimming pared 1 base from V and 0 bases from J, leaving 12 bases between. DNA of the CDR3: TGCGCCAGCAGCCAAGTCTGGGGGCTGATGAACACTGAAGCTTTCTTT. Translating gives CASSQVWGLMNTEAFF.

The chain employs TRBV4-3 and TRBJ1-2; D is perhaps TRBD1 (6 bases). This CDR3 contains 15 residues. V was cut by 0 bases and J by 7 bases, with 15 bases left in between. Germline V gene sequence: CDR1 LGHNA, CDR2 YSLEER. CDR3 coding DNA: TGCGCCAGCAGCCAAGATCAAGCAGGGGTGGGTGGCTACACCTTC. Translated, it gives CASSQDQAGVGGYTF.

This chain's CDR3 is CASSGPLTGGISYEQYF. The DNA for the CDR3 is TGTGCCAGCAGCGGACCGCTGACAGGGGGTATATCCTACGAGCAGTACTTC. This chain connects TRBV14 to TRBJ2-7, with 9 bases lining up with TRBD1. CDR3 length equals 17 residues. Germline V lookup: CDR1 SGHDN, CDR2 FVKESK. The junction had 12 bases not matched to a gene; V was cut back by 5 bases and J by 1 base.

The rearrangement uses TRBV2 and TRBJ2-5; 13 bases agree with TRBD2. The end of the DNA fits TRBJ2-7 better, so the J call may be wrong. The germline CDR1 and CDR2 sequences are SNHLY and FYNNEI. The length of the CDR3 is 14 residues. CDR3 nucleotides: TGTGCCAGCAGCAGACTAGCGGGAGGAACCGAGCAGTACTTC. Translating it yields CASSRLAGGTEQYF.

This clone showed up just once. This rearrangement joins TRBV5-1 to TRBJ2-5; 8 bases map to TRBD2. Germline CDR1 reads SGHRS; CDR2 reads YFSETQ. Losses at the gene ends were 7 bases for V and 5 bases for J; bases not matched to a gene: 10. The CDR3 contains 14 residues. CDR3 in DNA: TGCGCCAGCTGCGACCGGGGGGGCCGGGAGACCCAGTACTTC. It specifies CASCDRGGRETQYF.

This clone has more than one count but fewer than ten. The CDR3 protein is CASSFPGQPQHF. DNA of the CDR3: TGTGCCAGCAGTTTCCCGGGTCAGCCCCAGCATTTT. The chain has TRBV27 and TRBJ1-5, with D uncertain. This CDR3 contains 12 residues. CDR1 MNHEY and CDR2 SMNVEV come from the germline V gene (reference sequence). V was clipped by 3 bases and J by 6 bases, with 6 bases between them.

The rearrangement uses TRBV9 and TRBJ2-3; TRBD2 matches 8 bases. The V and J ends lost 4 bases and 3 bases, in that order; junction bases with no gene match: 10. Germline values: CDR1 SGDLS, CDR2 YYNGEE. The CDR3 spans 16 residues. The chain's CDR3 is CASSPSGRAGTDTQYF. The CDR3 DNA reads as TGTGCCAGCAGCCCTTCCGGGAGGGCCGGGACAGATACGCAGTATTTT.